The clone carrying this TCR beta chain appeared many times. The record originates from a study of human T cells and chemical hapten exposure. Time point indicated: patch test 2, 6 weeks after DPC sensitization. Indicated treatment: therapeutic diphenylcyclopropenone sensitization with weekly scalp DPC. CDR3 length equals 16 residues. V was shortened by 6 bases and J by 5 bases, with 22 bases between the two germline ends. CDR1 MNHEY and CDR2 SVGAGI come from the germline V gene. TCRdb reprocessed the RACE reads with MiXCR, giving one entry per CDR3 protein. The repertoire holds about 380,000 distinct CDR3 sequences, with roughly 6% as singletons.

This chain uses TRBV6-5 with TRBJ2-5, with D possibly TRBD2 on 7 matching bases. This specimen consisted of whole blood, obtained in connection with sensitization to the hapten diphenylcyclopropenone (DPC). The TCR comes from a woman in her late teens or twenties with alopecia areata. Some clones in this sample may be carry-over from other donors' samples. The CDR3 here is CASSSRGGAGLETQYF. The CDR3 DNA follows: TGTGCCAGCAGCTCCCGAGGGGGGGCCGGCTTGGAGACCCAGTACTTC.